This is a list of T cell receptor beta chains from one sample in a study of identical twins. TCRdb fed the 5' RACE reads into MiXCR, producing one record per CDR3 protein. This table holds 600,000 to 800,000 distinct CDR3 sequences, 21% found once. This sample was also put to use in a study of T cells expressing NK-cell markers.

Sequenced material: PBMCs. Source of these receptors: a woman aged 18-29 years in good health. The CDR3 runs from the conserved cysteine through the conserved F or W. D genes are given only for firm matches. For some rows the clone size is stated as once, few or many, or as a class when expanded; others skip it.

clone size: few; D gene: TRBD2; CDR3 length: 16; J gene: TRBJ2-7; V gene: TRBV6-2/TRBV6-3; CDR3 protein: CASKPLGLAGTYEQYF; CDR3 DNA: TGTGCCAGCAAGCCGCTTGGACTAGCGGGGACCTACGAGCAGTACTTC
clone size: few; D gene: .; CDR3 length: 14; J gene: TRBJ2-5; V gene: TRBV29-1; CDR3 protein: CSAPVGGGGETQYF; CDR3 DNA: TGCAGCGCCCCCGTGGGAGGTGGAGGAGAGACCCAGTACTTC
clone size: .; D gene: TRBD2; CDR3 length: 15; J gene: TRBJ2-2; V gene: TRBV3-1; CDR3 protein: CASTLSTSGTGELFF; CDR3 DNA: TGTGCCAGCACCCTATCGACTAGCGGAACCGGGGAGCTGTTTTTT
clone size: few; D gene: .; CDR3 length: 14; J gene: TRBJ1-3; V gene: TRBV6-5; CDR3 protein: CASSYRGQGNTIYF; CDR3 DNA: TGTGCCAGCAGTTACAGGGGTCAAGGAAACACCATATATTTT
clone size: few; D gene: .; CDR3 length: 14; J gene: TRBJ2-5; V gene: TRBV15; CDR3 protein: CATSRDPAEETQYF; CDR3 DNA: TGTGCCACCAGCAGAGATCCTGCTGAAGAGACCCAGTACTTC
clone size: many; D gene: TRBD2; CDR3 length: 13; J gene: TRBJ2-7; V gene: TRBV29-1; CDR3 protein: CSVRSGRAREQYF; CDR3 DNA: TGCAGCGTGAGGAGCGGGAGGGCCAGGGAGCAGTACTTC
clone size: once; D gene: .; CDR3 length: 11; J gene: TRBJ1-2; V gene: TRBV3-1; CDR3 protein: CATQGVYGYTF; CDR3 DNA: TGTGCCACCCAGGGTGTCTATGGCTACACCTTC
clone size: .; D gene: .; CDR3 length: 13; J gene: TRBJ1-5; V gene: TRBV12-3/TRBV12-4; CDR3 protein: CASSILGNQPQHF; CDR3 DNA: TGTGCCAGCAGTATCCTGGGCAATCAGCCCCAGCATTTT
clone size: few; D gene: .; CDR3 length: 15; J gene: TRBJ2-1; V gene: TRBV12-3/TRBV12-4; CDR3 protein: CASSLKGGMGNEQFF; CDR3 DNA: TGTGCCAGCAGTTTGAAGGGGGGCATGGGCAATGAGCAGTTCTTC
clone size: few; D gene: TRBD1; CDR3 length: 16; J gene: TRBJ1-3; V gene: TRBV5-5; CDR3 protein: CASSPEDRGLGNTIYF; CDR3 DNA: TGTGCCAGCAGCCCCGAGGACAGGGGGCTTGGAAACACCATATATTTT
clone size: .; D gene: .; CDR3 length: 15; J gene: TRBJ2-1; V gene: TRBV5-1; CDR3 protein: CASSLFQPLGNEQFF; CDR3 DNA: TGCGCCAGCAGCTTGTTCCAGCCCCTGGGGAATGAGCAGTTCTTC
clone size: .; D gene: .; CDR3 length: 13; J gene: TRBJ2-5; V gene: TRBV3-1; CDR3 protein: CASSQGEEQTQYF; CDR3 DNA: TGTGCCAGCAGCCAAGGGGAGGAACAGACCCAGTACTTC
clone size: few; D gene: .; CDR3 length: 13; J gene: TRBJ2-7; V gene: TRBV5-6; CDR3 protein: CASSPWVSDEQYF; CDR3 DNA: TGTGCCAGCAGCCCGTGGGTTTCGGACGAGCAGTACTTC
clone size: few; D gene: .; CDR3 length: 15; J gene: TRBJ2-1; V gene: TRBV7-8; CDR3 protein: CASSFVGGSYNEQFF; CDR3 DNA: TGTGCCAGCAGCTTCGTAGGGGGATCCTACAATGAGCAGTTCTTC
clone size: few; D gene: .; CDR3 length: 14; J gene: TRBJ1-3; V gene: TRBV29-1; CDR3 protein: CSVERGFSGNTIYF; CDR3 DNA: TGCAGCGTTGAAAGGGGGTTTTCTGGAAACACCATATATTTT
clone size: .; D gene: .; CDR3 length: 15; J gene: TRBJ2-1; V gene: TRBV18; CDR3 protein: CASSRGRTRWNEQFF; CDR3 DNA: TGTGCCAGCTCACGGGGAAGGACGAGATGGAATGAGCAGTTCTTC
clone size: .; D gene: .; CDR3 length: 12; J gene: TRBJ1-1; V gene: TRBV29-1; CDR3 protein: CSVFTGSTEAFF; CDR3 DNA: TGCAGCGTCTTTACAGGTTCTACTGAAGCTTTCTTT
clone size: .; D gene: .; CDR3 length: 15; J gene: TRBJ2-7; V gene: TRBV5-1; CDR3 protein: CASSGTGAPWHEQYF; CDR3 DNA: TGCGCCAGCAGCGGGACCGGGGCTCCTTGGCACGAGCAGTACTTC
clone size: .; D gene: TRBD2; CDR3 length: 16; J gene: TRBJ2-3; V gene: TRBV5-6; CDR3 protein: CASSLTGTSGKDTQYF; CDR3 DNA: TGTGCCAGCAGCTTGACTGGGACTAGCGGGAAAGATACGCAGTATTTT
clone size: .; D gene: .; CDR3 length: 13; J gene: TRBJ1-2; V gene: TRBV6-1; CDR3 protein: CASSDRVGYGYTF; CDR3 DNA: TGTGCCAGCAGTGATAGGGTTGGCTATGGCTACACCTTC